Below, 9 T cell receptor beta chains from the same sample are listed, as sequenced in a study of T cells in Graves' hyperthyroidism and ophthalmopathy. RNA transcripts were the template for amplifying TCR beta CDR3 regions. First-round RT-PCR of the TCR CDR3 relied on the HTBI primer set. TCRdb redid the calling of the multiplex PCR reads with MiXCR, one entry per CDR3 protein. The table has about 350,000 distinct CDR3 sequences, 15% to 20% seen once. Sequenced: blood. These receptors all stem from a woman aged 40 to 50 with Graves' ophthalmopathy.

Many counts were recorded for this clonotype. V is TRBV11-2 and J is TRBJ1-1; tentative D call: TRBD1 (6 bases). The CDR3 loop spans 16 amino acids. Germline V CDR1 and CDR2: SGHAT, FQNNGV. V was trimmed by 6 bases and J by 3 bases, leaving 20 bases between them. The CDR3 spells CASRFGGGEGDTEAFF. The CDR3 DNA sequence: TGTGCCAGCAGGTTCGGAGGGGGAGAGGGTGACACTGAAGCTTTCTTT.

This clonotype was detected many times. The chain carries TRBV4-1 and TRBJ2-7, with TRBD2 matching 10 bases. The CDR3 length is 15 residues. The germline gives CDR1 MGHRA, CDR2 YSYEKL. Trimming took 0 bases from V and 3 from J; bases not matched to a gene: 2. CDR3 sequence reads: CASSQELAGDYEQYF. In nucleotides, the CDR3 is TGCGCCAGCAGCCAAGAGCTAGCGGGAGACTACGAGCAGTACTTC.

This chain connects TRBV20-1 to TRBJ1-2, with 12 bases aligning to TRBD1. The germline V gene encodes CDR1 DFQATT and CDR2 SNEGSKA (reference sequence). Germline trimming cut 6 bases from V and 9 bases from J; bases unmatched to any gene: 5. This CDR3 comprises 12 residues. The CDR3 loop is CSARDRGRSYTF. The CDR3 coding sequence is TGCAGTGCAAGGGACAGGGGGCGTAGCTACACCTTC.

The chain carries TRBV12-3 or TRBV12-4 and TRBJ2-7; TRBD2 is a possible D gene (6 bases). The CDR3 covers 16 residues. V was trimmed by 4 bases and J by 2 bases, leaving 18 bases between them. This chain's CDR3 is CASSSPHRDWAYEQYF. In DNA, the CDR3 is TGTGCCAGCAGTTCGCCGCACCGGGACTGGGCCTACGAGCAGTACTTC.

This clonotype was found many times. This rearrangement joins TRBV7-2 to TRBJ2-5; D may match TRBD1 or TRBD2 (6 bases each). V gave up 3 bases and J gave up 6 bases, with 20 bases separating them. Germline CDR1 SGHTA, CDR2 FQGNSA. This CDR3 is 16 amino acids long. CDR3: CASSFSSGGGTKTQYF. Here the CDR3 DNA reads TGTGCCAGCAGCTTCTCCAGTGGTGGGGGGACAAAGACCCAGTACTTC.

This clonotype was recorded at least ten times. The J gene is TRBJ2-2, the V gene TRBV11-1; 10 bases agree with TRBD1. The CDR3 runs 16 residues. The germline CDR1 and CDR2 sequences are SGHAT and FQDESV (reference sequence). V was pared by 5 bases and J by 1 base, with 4 bases of the junction left unmatched. The CDR3 loop is CASSPDRGLNTGELFF. CDR3 sequence (DNA): TGTGCCAGCAGCCCGGACAGGGGGTTGAACACCGGGGAGCTGTTTTTT.

The V call is TRBV6-2 or TRBV6-3, the J call TRBJ2-7, with D tentatively TRBD1 (6 bases). Trimming stripped 2 bases from V and 5 bases from J, with 16 bases between. CDR3 size: 15 residues. Germline V gives CDR1 MNHEY, CDR2 SVGEGT. The CDR3 is CASSYQLGRGHEQYF. The CDR3 DNA sequence: TGTGCCAGCAGTTACCAGCTTGGCAGGGGCCACGAGCAGTACTTC.

This clonotype showed up many times. The chain couples TRBV27 to TRBJ2-7; 7 bases map to TRBD1. V gave up 6 bases and J gave up 3 bases; unmatched junction bases: 8. The CDR3 contains 14 residues. Germline lookup yields CDR1 MNHEY and CDR2 SMNVEV (reference sequence). The CDR3 loop is CASSFATGFYEQYF. CDR3 nucleotide sequence: TGTGCCAGCAGCTTCGCGACAGGGTTCTACGAGCAGTACTTC.

This clonotype was counted ten times or more. A much larger clonotype is one base distant, so this may be a read error. DNA for the CDR3: TGTGCCAGCAGTTCAGCAGGAGACAATCACCCCCAGCATTTT. Residues: CASSSAGDNHPQHF. The chain has TRBV27 and TRBJ1-5; D is uncertain. The CDR3 has 14 residues. Germline assignment: CDR1 MNHEY and CDR2 SMNVEV (reference sequence).